Sequencing of this T cell receptor beta chain was carried out in a study of T cells in Graves' hyperthyroidism and ophthalmopathy. Amplified TCR beta CDR3 regions came from RNA transcripts. The TCR CDR3 was amplified in a first-round RT-PCR using the HTBI primer set. TCRdb re-derived calls from the multiplex PCR reads in MiXCR, one entry per CDR3 protein. The table records 500,000 to 750,000 distinct CDR3 sequences, around 45% of them present only once. The junction had 4 bases not matched to a gene; V was cut back by 8 bases and J by 6 bases. Per the germline V gene, CDR1 is SEHNR and CDR2 is FQNEAQ (reference sequence). The CDR3 runs to 12 residues.

The sample consisted of peripheral blood or thyroid tissue (not recorded which). The clonotype comes from a woman younger than 35 with Graves' hyperthyroidism. The chain joins TRBV7-9 to TRBJ1-5; TRBD1 aligns across 7 bases. The CDR3 coding sequence is TGTGCCAGCTGCGCAGGGGGTCAGCCCCAGCATTTT. The encoded protein is CASCAGGQPQHF.